The rows below give T cell receptor beta chains drawn from one sample of a study of regulatory T cells in long-lasting Graves disease. TCRdb reanalysed the multiplex PCR reads using MiXCR and keeps one entry per CDR3 protein. The sample shows roughly 470,000 distinct CDR3 sequences, less than 25% of them seen only once. This material consisted of peripheral blood mononuclear cells (PBMCs), taken when the disease was refractory, from a patient treated with antithyroid drugs. Receptor source: a female donor with Graves disease. CDR3s include the opening cysteine and the closing phenylalanine or tryptophan. The order of the fields is J gene, CDR3 length, D gene, clone size, V gene, CDR3 DNA, CDR3 protein. A D gene is named only where the DNA matches it firmly. Size values are once, few and many counts, or a class for expanded clones, and some rows have none.

>TRBJ2-7|16|TRBD2|few|TRBV6-1
TGTGCCAGTAGAGACCTGGGGGGAGGGCTTACCTACGAGCAGTACTTC
CASRDLGGGLTYEQYF
>TRBJ2-7|15|TRBD2|many|TRBV20-1
TGCAGTGCTAGAGATTACAGCGGGAGAACCTACGAGCAGTACTTC
CSARDYSGRTYEQYF
>TRBJ2-7|13|NA|many|TRBV11-2
TGTGCCAGCAGCTTAGCGTACTCCTACGAGCAGTACTTC
CASSLAYSYEQYF
>TRBJ2-7|13|NA|few|TRBV14
TGTGCCAGCAGCCAACACACCCCATACGAGCAGTACTTC
CASSQHTPYEQYF
>TRBJ2-2|15|NA|few|TRBV3-1
TGTGCCAGCAGCCAAGTCCCATCGAACACCGGGGAGCTGTTTTTT
CASSQVPSNTGELFF
>TRBJ2-1|14|NA|NA|TRBV27
TGTGCCAGCAGTTTATGGCGGGGTCACAATGAGCAGTTCTTC
CASSLWRGHNEQFF
>TRBJ1-2|14|TRBD1|few|TRBV11-1
TGTGCCAGCAGCCGTTTGGGACAGGGCGGAGGCTACACCTTC
CASSRLGQGGGYTF
>TRBJ2-2|13|NA|NA|TRBV9
TGTGCCAGCAGCGTAGGGGGATTCGGGGAGCTGTTTTTT
CASSVGGFGELFF
>TRBJ2-7|13|NA|many|TRBV12-3/TRBV12-4
TGTGCCAGCGCCCACAGTAAACCCTACGAGCAGTACTTC
CASAHSKPYEQYF
>TRBJ1-1|16|TRBD1|NA|TRBV15
TGTGCCACCAGCGTGGAGGCAGGGGGCTTGAACACTGAAGCTTTCTTT
CATSVEAGGLNTEAFF
>TRBJ1-4|16|TRBD1|NA|TRBV7-6
TGTGCCAGCAGCTTAAATCCACCGACAGGGAACGAAAAACTGTTTTTT
CASSLNPPTGNEKLFF
>TRBJ2-7|14|NA|NA|TRBV7-9
TGTGCCAGCAGCTCCCGACATGGGTTAGGCGAGCAGTACTTC
CASSSRHGLGEQYF
>TRBJ2-5|18|TRBD2|many|TRBV24-1
TGTGCCACCAGTGACCGAGGACTAGCGGGGTACCAACAAGAGACCCAGTACTTC
CATSDRGLAGYQQETQYF
>TRBJ1-5|14|TRBD1|few|TRBV24-1
TGTGCCACCAGTGATTCGGACAGGGGCCAGCCCCGGCATTTT
CATSDSDRGQPRHF
>TRBJ2-7|13|NA|many|TRBV20-1
TGCAGTGCTAGATCGGCCAGCACCTACGAGCAGTACTTC
CSARSASTYEQYF
>TRBJ1-1|13|NA|many|TRBV6-1
TGTGCCAGCAGTCAGACTGGGAACACTGAAGCTTTCTTT
CASSQTGNTEAFF
>TRBJ1-1|15|NA|NA|TRBV18
TGTGCCAGCTCACCATTGTGGGATCCGAACACTGAAGCTTTCTTT
CASSPLWDPNTEAFF
>TRBJ1-1|14|TRBD1|NA|TRBV20-1
TGCAGTGCTGGCCGGGACAGGGGGTACACTGAAGCTTTCTTT
CSAGRDRGYTEAFF
>TRBJ1-2|13|NA|many|TRBV20-1
TGCAGTGCTAGAGAGCGGACCGTCTATGGCTACACCTTC
CSARERTVYGYTF
>TRBJ1-1|17|NA|many|TRBV5-1
TGCGCCAGCAGCTTTGGGGACCTTTTCAAACTGAACACTGAAGCTTTCTTT
CASSFGDLFKLNTEAFF
>TRBJ1-5|17|TRBD1|NA|TRBV20-1
TGCAGTGCTAGGCCGGACAGGGATCGAGTGGCCGATCAGCCCCAGCATTTT
CSARPDRDRVADQPQHF
>TRBJ2-7|15|NA|many|TRBV7-2
TGTGCCAGCAGTGGACCCGGACAGAGCCTCTACGAGCAGTACTTC
CASSGPGQSLYEQYF
>TRBJ2-2|15|TRBD2|many|TRBV12-3/TRBV12-4
TGTGCCAGCAGTGGGACTAGCGGGCGAACCGGGGAGCTGTTTTTT
CASSGTSGRTGELFF
>TRBJ2-6|21|TRBD1|many|TRBV7-2
TGTGCCAGCAGGCCTTGGACAGGGGCCGGAGACTCCCACTCTGGGGCCAACGTCCTGACTTTC
CASRPWTGAGDSHSGANVLTF
>TRBJ2-7|16|TRBD2|many|TRBV13
TGTGCCAGCAGCCGCCCCGGGACTAGCGGGTCGGTTAAAGTCTTCTTC
CASSRPGTSGSVKVFF
>TRBJ2-7|15|NA|many|TRBV7-2
TGTGCCAGCAGCTCGAGGGACTCCAGTACCTACGAGCAGTACTTC
CASSSRDSSTYEQYF
>TRBJ2-7|14|NA|few|TRBV29-1
TGCAGCGTTGAAGATCTAGGGGGTAGCGACGAGCAGTACTTC
CSVEDLGGSDEQYF
>TRBJ2-4|14|NA|many|TRBV20-1
TGCAGTGCTAGAGCCGAGGGTAACATGCACATTCAGTACTTC
CSARAEGNMHIQYF
>TRBJ2-5|13|NA|many|TRBV28
TGTGCCAGCACTACTGCGTCCGTTGAGACCCAGTACTTC
CASTTASVETQYF
>TRBJ1-1|15|TRBD1|few|TRBV10-3
TGTGCCATCAGTGACTCGACAGGGGCAGGGACTGAAGCTTTCTTT
CAISDSTGAGTEAFF
>TRBJ1-4|15|NA|few|TRBV4-1
TGCGCCAGCAGCCAAGGTCAGGGCGCGACCGAAAAACTGTTTTTT
CASSQGQGATEKLFF
>TRBJ2-3|14|NA|NA|TRBV18
TGTGCCAGCTCACCACGTAGGGTGACTAGTGCGCAGTATTTT
CASSPRRVTSAQYF
>TRBJ1-5|13|TRBD1|many|TRBV29-1
TGCAGCGTTGCACAGGGGACTAATCAGCCCCAGCATTTT
CSVAQGTNQPQHF
>TRBJ1-5|15|TRBD1|few|TRBV28
TGCGCCAGCAGCCAAGGGACAGGGGGGGGTCAGCCCCAGCATTTT
CASSQGTGGGQPQHF
>TRBJ2-7|16|TRBD1|many|TRBV11-2
TGTGCCAGCAGCCGAAGGACAGGGGAGAATATCTACGAGCAGTACTTC
CASSRRTGENIYEQYF
>TRBJ2-5|15|NA|many|TRBV6-5
TGTGCCAGCAGTTCGTCCCCGGAAGTACAAGAGACCCAGTACTTC
CASSSSPEVQETQYF
>TRBJ1-5|15|TRBD1|many|TRBV7-8
TGTGCCAGCAGCCGGGGACAGGATAGCAATCAGCCCCAGCATTTT
CASSRGQDSNQPQHF
>TRBJ2-7|14|NA|NA|TRBV7-6
TGTGCCAGCAGCTTAGGGGCAGGGACGGGCGAGCAGTACTTC
CASSLGAGTGEQYF
>TRBJ2-3|15|NA|many|TRBV29-1
TGCAGCGTTGAAGCCGGACATTCCGTGGCAGATACGCAGTATTTT
CSVEAGHSVADTQYF
>TRBJ2-7|14|NA|NA|TRBV7-6
TGTGCCAGCAGCTTCGACACCCAAACCTACGAGCAGTACTTC
CASSFDTQTYEQYF
>TRBJ2-3|13|NA|once|TRBV12-3/TRBV12-4
TGTGCCAGCAGTTTAGGATTGACTAGGGCGCAGTATTTT
CASSLGLTRAQYF
>TRBJ1-4|13|NA|NA|TRBV5-1
TGCGCCAGCAGCACCACAGTTAATGAAAAACTGTTTTTT
CASSTTVNEKLFF
>TRBJ2-1|15|TRBD2|many|TRBV7-3
TGTGCCAGCAGCTTATCAAGCGGGAGCTCTTGGGAGCAGTTCTTC
CASSLSSGSSWEQFF
>TRBJ1-1|12|TRBD1|many|TRBV3-1
TGTGCCAGCGGGACAGGGATCGCTGAAGCTTTCTTT
CASGTGIAEAFF
>TRBJ1-1|16|NA|few|TRBV7-9
TGTGCCAGCAGTATTAGGGCAGCAGGATATAGAACTGAAGCTTTCTTT
CASSIRAAGYRTEAFF
>TRBJ2-7|15|NA|many|TRBV6-5
TGTGCCAGCAGTTACGGCCTGGCCCAGCCCTACGAGCAGTACTTC
CASSYGLAQPYEQYF
>TRBJ1-1|13|NA|NA|TRBV7-3
TGTGCCAGCAGCCAGACCGATCGCACTGAAGCTTTCTTT
CASSQTDRTEAFF
>TRBJ1-3|14|NA|few|TRBV5-1
TGCGCCAGCAGCCCGGACGGTTCTGGAAACACCATATATTTT
CASSPDGSGNTIYF